In this sample, the clone carrying this T cell receptor beta chain turned up once. Antigen specificity is unknown. It is likely a read error: a sequence one base away is far more abundant. CDR1 MNHNS and CDR2 SASEGT come from the germline V gene. This CDR3 contains 15 residues. V lost 9 bases to trimming and J lost 6 bases, with 21 bases between them. Donors had no recently reported acute infections or vaccinations and were HIV-negative. This specimen comes from a study of shared clonotypes between healthy human individuals. The assay ran at deep level. Sequencing used immunoSEQ multiplex PCR; TCRdb keeps in-frame clones, though not all of them. The sample has around 500,000 clones; around 80% are singletons. Study-level findings and limits: Blood was the only sampled material, and tissue repertoires likely differ. The study drew on few donors, limiting represented genetic and exposure-history diversity.

Sequenced material: PBMCs. The rearrangement uses TRBV6-1 and TRBJ1-5, with D perhaps TRBD1 (5 bases). The sequence derives from a woman aged 40 to 50 in good health. Some clones in this sample may be carry-over from other donors' samples. The CDR3 bases are TGTGCCAGGAGTCCACAGTGGGGGGGGAGTCAGCCCCAGCATTTT. Translated: CARSPQWGGSQPQHF.